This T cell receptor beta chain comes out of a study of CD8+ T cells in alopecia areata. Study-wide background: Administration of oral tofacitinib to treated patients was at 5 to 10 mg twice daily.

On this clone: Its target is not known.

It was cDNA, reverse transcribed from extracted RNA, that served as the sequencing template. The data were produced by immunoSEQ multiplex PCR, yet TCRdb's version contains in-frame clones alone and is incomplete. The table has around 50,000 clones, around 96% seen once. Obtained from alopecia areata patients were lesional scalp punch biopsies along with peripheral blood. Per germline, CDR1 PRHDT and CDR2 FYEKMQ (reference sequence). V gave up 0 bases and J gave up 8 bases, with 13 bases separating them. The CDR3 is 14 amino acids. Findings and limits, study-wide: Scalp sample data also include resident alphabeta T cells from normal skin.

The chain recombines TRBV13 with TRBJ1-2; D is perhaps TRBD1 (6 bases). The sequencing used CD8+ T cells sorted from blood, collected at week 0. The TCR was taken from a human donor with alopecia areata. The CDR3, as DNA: TGTGCCAGCAGCTTAGGTACAGGGAGGAGAGGCTACACCTTC. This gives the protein CASSLGTGRRGYTF.